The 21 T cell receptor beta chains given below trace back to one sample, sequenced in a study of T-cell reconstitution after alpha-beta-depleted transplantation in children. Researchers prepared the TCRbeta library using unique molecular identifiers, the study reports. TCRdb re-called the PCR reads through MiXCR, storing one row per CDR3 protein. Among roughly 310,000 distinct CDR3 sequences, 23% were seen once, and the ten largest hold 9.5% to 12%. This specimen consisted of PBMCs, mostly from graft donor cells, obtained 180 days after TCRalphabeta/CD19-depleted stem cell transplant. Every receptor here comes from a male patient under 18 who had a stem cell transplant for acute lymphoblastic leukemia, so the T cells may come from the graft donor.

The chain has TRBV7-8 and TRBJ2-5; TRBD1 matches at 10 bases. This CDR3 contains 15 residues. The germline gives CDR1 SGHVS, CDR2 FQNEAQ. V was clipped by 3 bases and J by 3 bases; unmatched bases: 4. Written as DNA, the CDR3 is TGTGCCAGCAGCTTGCTGGGACAGGGGAAAGAGACCCAGTACTTC. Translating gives CASSLLGQGKETQYF. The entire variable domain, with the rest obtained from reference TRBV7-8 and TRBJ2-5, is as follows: GAGVSQSPRYKVAKRGQDVALRCDPISGHVSLFWYQQALGQGPEFLTYFQNEAQLDKSGLPSDRFFAERPEGSVSTLKIQRTQQEDSAVYLCASSLLGQGKETQYFGPGTRLLVL.

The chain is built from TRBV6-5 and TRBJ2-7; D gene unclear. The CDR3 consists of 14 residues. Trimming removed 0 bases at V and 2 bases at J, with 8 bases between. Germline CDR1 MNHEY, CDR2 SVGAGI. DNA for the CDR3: TGTGCCAGCAGTTACTCTGGGAAGACCTACGAGCAGTACTTC. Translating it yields CASSYSGKTYEQYF.

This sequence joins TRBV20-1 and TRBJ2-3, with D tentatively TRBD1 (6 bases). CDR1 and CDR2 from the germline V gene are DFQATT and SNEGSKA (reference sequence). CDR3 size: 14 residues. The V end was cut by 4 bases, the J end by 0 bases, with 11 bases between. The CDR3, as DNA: TGCAGTGCTAATGACAGGCTCAGCACAGATACGCAGTATTTT. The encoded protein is CSANDRLSTDTQYF.

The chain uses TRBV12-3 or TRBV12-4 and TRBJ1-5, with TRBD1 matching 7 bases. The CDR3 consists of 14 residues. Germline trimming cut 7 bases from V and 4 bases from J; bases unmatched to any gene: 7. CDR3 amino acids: CASNLRDSNQPQHF. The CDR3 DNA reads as TGTGCCAGCAATCTCCGGGACAGTAATCAGCCCCAGCATTTT.

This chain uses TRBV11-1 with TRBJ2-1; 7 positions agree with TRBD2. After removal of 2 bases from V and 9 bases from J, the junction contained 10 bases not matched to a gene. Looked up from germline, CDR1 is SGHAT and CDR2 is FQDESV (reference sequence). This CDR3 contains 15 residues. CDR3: CASSLYAGVRIEQFF. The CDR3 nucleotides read TGTGCCAGCAGCTTATATGCGGGAGTAAGGATTGAGCAGTTCTTC.

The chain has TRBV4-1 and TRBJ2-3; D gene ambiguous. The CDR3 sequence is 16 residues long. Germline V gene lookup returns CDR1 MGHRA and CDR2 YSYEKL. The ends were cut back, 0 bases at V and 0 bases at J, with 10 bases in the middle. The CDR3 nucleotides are TGCGCCAGCAGCCAAGAAATAAGGCACAGCACAGATACGCAGTATTTT. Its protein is CASSQEIRHSTDTQYF.

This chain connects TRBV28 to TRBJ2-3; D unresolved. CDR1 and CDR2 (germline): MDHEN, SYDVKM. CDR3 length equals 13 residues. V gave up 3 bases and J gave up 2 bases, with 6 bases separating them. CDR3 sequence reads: CASSFRLTDTQYF. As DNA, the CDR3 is TGTGCCAGCAGTTTTCGGCTCACAGATACGCAGTATTTT.

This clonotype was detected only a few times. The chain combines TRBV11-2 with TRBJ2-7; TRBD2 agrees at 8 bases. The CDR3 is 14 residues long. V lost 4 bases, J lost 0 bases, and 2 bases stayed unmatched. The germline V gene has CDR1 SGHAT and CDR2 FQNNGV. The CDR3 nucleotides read TGTGCCAGCAGCTATGGGACTAGCTCCTACGAGCAGTACTTC. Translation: CASSYGTSSYEQYF.

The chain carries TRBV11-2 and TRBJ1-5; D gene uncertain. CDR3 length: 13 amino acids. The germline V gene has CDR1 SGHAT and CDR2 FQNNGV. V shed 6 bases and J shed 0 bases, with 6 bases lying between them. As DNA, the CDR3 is TGTGCCAGCAGGATGTATAGCAATCAGCCCCAGCATTTT. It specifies CASRMYSNQPQHF.

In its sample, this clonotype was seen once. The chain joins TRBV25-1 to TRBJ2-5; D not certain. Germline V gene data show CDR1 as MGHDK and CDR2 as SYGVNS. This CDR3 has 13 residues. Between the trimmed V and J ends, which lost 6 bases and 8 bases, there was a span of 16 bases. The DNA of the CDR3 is TGTGCCAGCAGCCTTGGGCAGGCGCTAACCCAGTACTTC. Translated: CASSLGQALTQYF. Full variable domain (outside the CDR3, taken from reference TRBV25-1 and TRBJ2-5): EADIYQTPRYLVIGTGKKITLECSQTMGHDKMYWYQQDPGMELHLIHYSYGVNSTEKGDLSSESTVSRIRTEHFPLTLESARPSHTSQYLCASSLGQALTQYFGPGTRLLVL.

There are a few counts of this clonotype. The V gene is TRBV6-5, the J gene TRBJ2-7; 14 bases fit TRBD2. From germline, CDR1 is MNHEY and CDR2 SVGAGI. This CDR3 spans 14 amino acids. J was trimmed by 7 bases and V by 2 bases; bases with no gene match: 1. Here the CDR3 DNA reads TGTGCCAGCAGTTACCGGACTAGCGGGAGGGAGCAGTACTTC. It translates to CASSYRTSGREQYF.

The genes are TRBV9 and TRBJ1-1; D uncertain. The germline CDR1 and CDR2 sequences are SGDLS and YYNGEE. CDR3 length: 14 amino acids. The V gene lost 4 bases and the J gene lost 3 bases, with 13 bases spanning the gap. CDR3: CASSYFHRDTEAFF. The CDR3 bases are TGTGCCAGCAGCTACTTTCACCGAGACACTGAAGCTTTCTTT.

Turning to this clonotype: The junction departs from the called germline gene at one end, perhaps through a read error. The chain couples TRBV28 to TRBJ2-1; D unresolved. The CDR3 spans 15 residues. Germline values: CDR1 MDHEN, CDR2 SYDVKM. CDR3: CASTPQGGSYDEQFF. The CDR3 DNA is TGTGCCAGCACCCCTCAAGGCGGATCCTACGATGAGCAGTTCTTC.

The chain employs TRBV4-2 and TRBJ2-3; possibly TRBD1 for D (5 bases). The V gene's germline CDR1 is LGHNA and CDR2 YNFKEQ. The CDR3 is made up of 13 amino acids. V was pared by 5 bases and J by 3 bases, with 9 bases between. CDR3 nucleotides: TGTGCCAGCAGCTCAGGGTATACAGATACGCAGTATTTT. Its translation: CASSSGYTDTQYF.

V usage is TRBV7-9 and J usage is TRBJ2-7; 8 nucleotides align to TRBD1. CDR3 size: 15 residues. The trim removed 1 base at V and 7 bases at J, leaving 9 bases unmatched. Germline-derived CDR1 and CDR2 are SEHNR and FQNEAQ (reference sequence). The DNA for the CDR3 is TGTGCCAGCAGCTTAGAAAGCACAGGGGGGCAGGAGCAGTACTTC. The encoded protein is CASSLESTGGQEQYF.

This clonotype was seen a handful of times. The CDR3 region has the DNA TGTGCCAGCAGCCCGCGACTAGCGGGAGGCGTCTACGAGCAGTACTTC. Translating it yields CASSPRLAGGVYEQYF. The chain employs TRBV7-2 and TRBJ2-7; 13 bases match TRBD2. Germline V CDR1 and CDR2: SGHTA, FQGNSA. The J segment lost 3 bases and the V segment lost 5 bases, leaving 7 bases of the junction unmatched. The CDR3 contains 16 residues.

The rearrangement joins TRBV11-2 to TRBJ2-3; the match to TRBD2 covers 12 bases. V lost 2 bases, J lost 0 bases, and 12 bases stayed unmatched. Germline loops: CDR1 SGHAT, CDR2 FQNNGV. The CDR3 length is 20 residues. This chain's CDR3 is CASSLKLLAGGPTSTDTQYF. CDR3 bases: TGTGCCAGCAGCTTAAAACTACTAGCGGGAGGACCTACTAGCACAGATACGCAGTATTTT.

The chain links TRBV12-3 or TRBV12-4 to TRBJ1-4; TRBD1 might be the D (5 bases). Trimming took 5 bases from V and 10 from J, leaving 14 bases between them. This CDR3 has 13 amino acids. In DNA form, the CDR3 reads TGTGCCAGCAGTCCCCTCGCGGGGGGAAAACTGTTTTTT. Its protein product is CASSPLAGGKLFF.

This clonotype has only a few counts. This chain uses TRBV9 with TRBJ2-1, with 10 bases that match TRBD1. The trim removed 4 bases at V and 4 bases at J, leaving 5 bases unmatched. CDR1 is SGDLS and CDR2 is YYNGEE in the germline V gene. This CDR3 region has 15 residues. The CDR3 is CASSFGTGDYNEQFF. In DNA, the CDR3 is TGTGCCAGCAGCTTCGGGACAGGGGATTACAATGAGCAGTTCTTC.

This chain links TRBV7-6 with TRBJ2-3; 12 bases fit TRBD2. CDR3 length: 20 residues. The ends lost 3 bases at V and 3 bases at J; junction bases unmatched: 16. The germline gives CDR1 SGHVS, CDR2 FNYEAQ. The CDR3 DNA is TGTGCCAGCAGCTTGAAGGAACTAGCGGGAGGACTTAGGTCGACAGATACGCAGTATTTT. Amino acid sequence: CASSLKELAGGLRSTDTQYF.

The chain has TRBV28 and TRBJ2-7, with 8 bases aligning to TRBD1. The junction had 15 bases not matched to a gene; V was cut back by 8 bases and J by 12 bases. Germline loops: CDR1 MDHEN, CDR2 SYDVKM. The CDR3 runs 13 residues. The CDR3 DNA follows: TGTGCCAGCGTACAGGGGGGTTACTTACAGGCGTACTTC. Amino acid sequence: CASVQGGYLQAYF. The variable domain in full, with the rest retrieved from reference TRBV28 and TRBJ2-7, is DVKVTQSSRYLVKRTGEKVFLECVQDMDHENMFWYRQDPGLGLRLIYFSYDVKMKEKGDIPEGYSVSREKKERFSLILESASTNQTSMYLCASVQGGYLQAYFGPGTRLTVT.